Below are 27 T cell receptor beta chains sequenced from a single sample in a study of cytomegalovirus exposure and HLA in healthy donors. With 60 Vbeta and 13 Jbeta primers, the PCR was carried out. The protocol was immunoSEQ multiplex PCR, while the TCRdb copy is restricted to in-frame clones and leaves out a portion. This table has around 54,000 clones, about 78% appearing once. The sample comprised PBMCs. These receptors all come from a man in his thirties or forties in good health and CMV-seropositive.

The table lists this clone with a count of one. The chain is built from TRBV9 and TRBJ2-7, with a possible D match to TRBD2 (6 bases). Deletions cut 7 bases from V and 0 bases from J, with 14 bases between. CDR1 SGDLS and CDR2 YYNGEE come from the germline V gene. The CDR3 is 14 amino acids. CDR3 nucleotide sequence: TGTGCCAGCGCCCTCGGGGGAAGCTCCTACGAGCAGTACTTC. It translates to CASALGGSSYEQYF.

About this clone itself: The sample carries other DNA sequences with the same CDR3. V gene TRBV29-1 combines with J gene TRBJ1-3, with 8 bases fitting TRBD1. The CDR3 loop spans 13 amino acids. Germline CDR1 reads SQVTM; CDR2 reads ANQGSEA. Trimming removed 5 bases from V and 4 bases from J; junction bases left unmatched: 4. CDR3 DNA: TGCAGCGTTTCGGACAGGGTCGGAAACACCATATATTTT. This translates into CSVSDRVGNTIYF.

The chain joins TRBV5-1 to TRBJ2-7; D is possibly TRBD2 (6 bases). From germline, CDR1 is SGHRS and CDR2 YFSETQ. Trimming cost V 1 base and J 7 bases, with 18 bases left between them. CDR3 length equals 15 residues. DNA of the CDR3: TGCGCCAGCAGCTTGCTGACTAGTACCGGAGGAGAGCAGTACTTC. Translation gives CASSLLTSTGGEQYF.

The genes are TRBV7-3 and TRBJ2-2; TRBD2 might be the D (5 bases). Germline V gives CDR1 SGHTA, CDR2 FQGTGA. The V and J ends lost 2 bases and 1 base respectively, with 5 bases between them. The CDR3 sequence is 14 residues long. The CDR3 spells CASSLRGNTGELFF. The CDR3 bases are TGTGCCAGCAGCTTACGGGGGAACACCGGGGAGCTGTTTTTT.

In its sample, this clone was seen a few times. The CDR3 DNA reads as TGTGCCAGCAGCTTGGACAGGGGGGTCTACAATGAGCAGTTCTTC. Its translation is CASSLDRGVYNEQFF. The rearrangement joins TRBV5-5 to TRBJ2-1, with 8 bases matching TRBD1. Trimming took 0 bases from V and 3 from J; bases not matched to a gene: 2. This CDR3 contains 15 residues. Per the germline V gene, CDR1 is SGHKS and CDR2 is YYEKEE (reference sequence). Variable domain in full (rest from reference TRBV5-5 and TRBJ2-1): DAGVTQSPTHLIKTRGQQVTLRCSPISGHKSVSWYQQVLGQGPQFIFQYYEKEERGRGNFPDRFSARQFPNYSSELNVNALLLGDSALYLCASSLDRGVYNEQFFGPGTRLTVL.

This clone was observed a single time. The chain recombines TRBV9 with TRBJ2-7; tentatively, D is TRBD1 (6 bases). This CDR3 spans 14 amino acids. Trimming shortened V by 4 bases and J by 3 bases, and 14 bases separated the two germline ends. Looked up from germline, CDR1 is SGDLS and CDR2 is YYNGEE. The CDR3 region is CASSPGTSGYEQYF. The CDR3 nucleotides are TGTGCCAGCAGCCCAGGGACATCGGGCTACGAGCAGTACTTC.

This chain connects TRBV7-3 to TRBJ2-1; D is perhaps TRBD1 (5 bases). Germline V gives CDR1 SGHTA, CDR2 FQGTGA. The ends were cut back, 4 bases at V and 7 bases at J, with 8 bases in the middle. CDR3 size: 12 residues. The CDR3 DNA reads as TGTGCCAGCAGCTGGGGCGGAAATGAGCAGTTCTTC. Translation: CASSWGGNEQFF. Complete variable domain (other parts from reference TRBV7-3 and TRBJ2-1): GAGVSQTPSNKVTEKGKYVELRCDPISGHTALYWYRQSLGQGPEFLIYFQGTGAADDSGLPNDRFFAVRPEGSVSTLKIQRTERGDSAVYLCASSWGGNEQFFGPGTRLTVL.

The chain employs TRBV19 and TRBJ2-1, with TRBD1 matching over 9 bases. The CDR3 extends over 16 amino acids. Per germline, CDR1 LNHDA and CDR2 SQIVND (reference sequence). J gave up 3 bases and V 5 bases, and 8 bases lay outside the gene matches. The CDR3 reads CASSPRRTGVYNEQFF. CDR3 nucleotides: TGTGCCAGTAGTCCACGGAGGACAGGGGTCTACAATGAGCAGTTCTTC. The whole variable domain, filled in from reference TRBV19 and TRBJ2-1, reads DGGITQSPKYLFRKEGQNVTLSCEQNLNHDAMYWYRQDPGQGLRLIYYSQIVNDFQKGDIAEGYSVSREKKESFPLTVTSAQKNPTAFYLCASSPRRTGVYNEQFFGPGTRLTVL.

CDR3 nucleotides: TGTGCCAGCAGCTTAGCTACGGGGGGGAACACCGGGGAGCTGTTTTTT. It specifies CASSLATGGNTGELFF. The V gene is TRBV7-9, the J gene TRBJ2-2; 7 bases are a match to TRBD2. The V gene's germline CDR1 is SEHNR and CDR2 FQNEAQ (reference sequence). The CDR3 runs 16 residues. Unmatched junction bases numbered 2, after V lost 0 bases and J lost 1 base.

This clone occurred a few times. CDR3 region: CASSLWGTGGGNTEAFF. The CDR3 nucleotides are TGTGCCAGCAGCTTATGGGGGACGGGGGGTGGGAACACTGAAGCTTTCTTT. The chain links TRBV7-3 to TRBJ1-1; D perhaps matches TRBD1 (5 bases). Germline assignment: CDR1 SGHTA and CDR2 FQGTGA. V was shortened by 2 bases and J by 1 base, with 17 bases between the two germline ends. The CDR3 totals 17 residues.

V gene TRBV6-6 combines with J gene TRBJ1-1; possible D gene TRBD1, 6 bases. V lost 10 bases and J lost 4, with 13 bases in between. The germline V gene has CDR1 MNHNY and CDR2 SVGAGI (reference sequence). CDR3 length: 12 residues. The CDR3 sequence is CAITRGGTEAFF. Written as DNA, the CDR3 is TGTGCCATTACGAGGGGGGGCACTGAAGCTTTCTTT.

V and J are TRBV2 and TRBJ2-1; 10 bases match TRBD1. The CDR3 extends over 15 amino acids. Germline V CDR1 and CDR2: SNHLY, FYNNEI. V gave up 6 bases and J gave up 2 bases; unmatched junction bases: 4. CDR3 sequence (DNA): TGTGCCAGCAGGGTGACAGGGGGCGCCTACAATGAGCAGTTCTTC. The encoded protein is CASRVTGGAYNEQFF.

The rearrangement links TRBV19 to TRBJ1-6, with 7 bases identical to TRBD1. This CDR3 contains 15 residues. The germline gives CDR1 LNHDA, CDR2 SQIVND (reference sequence). V dropped 2 bases and J dropped 7; count of bases not matched to a gene: 5. Written as DNA, the CDR3 is TGTGCCAGTAGTATACAGGGACAGTTGAATTCACCCCTCCACTTT. Encoded protein: CASSIQGQLNSPLHF.

The sample holds one count of this clone. J is TRBJ2-6 and V is TRBV9; the D gene is possibly TRBD1 (6 bases). Trimming took off 7 bases at V and 2 bases at J, with 16 bases between the two ends. The CDR3 has 16 residues. Germline CDR1 reads SGDLS; CDR2 reads YYNGEE. The CDR3 reads CASDNRVSPGANVLTF. Here the CDR3 DNA reads TGTGCCAGCGATAACAGGGTTTCCCCTGGGGCCAACGTCCTGACTTTC.

This clone was observed a handful of times. The chain uses TRBV6-6 and TRBJ2-7, with a tentative D call TRBD1 (6 bases). The V gene's germline CDR1 is MNHNY and CDR2 SVGAGI (reference sequence). V lost 8 bases and J lost 0, with 17 bases in between. The CDR3 is 15 amino acids. The CDR3 is CASRFEGVGSYEQYF. CDR3 nucleotides: TGTGCCAGCCGATTTGAGGGGGTGGGCTCCTACGAGCAGTACTTC.

In the case of this clone: One end of the junction does not line up with germline, which may come from a read error. This CDR3 reads CASSHKGPFGVSYKQYF. In DNA, the CDR3 is TGCGCCAGCAGCCATAAGGGGCCCTTTGGGGTCTCCTACAAGCAGTACTTC. V is TRBV4-1 and J is TRBJ2-7, with D possibly being TRBD1 (5 bases). There are 17 residues in the CDR3. Looked up from germline, CDR1 is MGHRA and CDR2 is YSYEKL.

This clone is medium-sized in the sample. The rearrangement joins TRBV15 to TRBJ1-1, with a weak D call TRBD1 (6 bases). The CDR3 covers 13 residues. The ends were cut back, 3 bases at V and 4 bases at J, with 9 bases in the middle. The V gene's germline CDR1 is LNHNV and CDR2 YYDKDF (reference sequence). In DNA, the CDR3 is TGTGCCACCAGCAGCAGGGGTGTCACTGAAGCTTTCTTT. Translated, it gives CATSSRGVTEAFF.

The CDR3 region is CASIVGGAFF. The CDR3 DNA sequence: TGCGCCAGCATCGTGGGGGGTGCTTTCTTT. This chain uses TRBV10-1 with TRBJ1-1; weak D call: TRBD1 (5 bases). CDR1 is WNHNN, CDR2 SYGVQD, per germline (reference sequence). V lost 7 bases and J 11 bases, leaving 11 bases between the germline ends. This CDR3 comprises 10 residues.

The rearrangement joins TRBV30 to TRBJ2-1, with 7 positions matching TRBD2. The V gene end was trimmed by 1 base and the J gene end by 7 bases; junction bases not matched to a gene: 7. There are 14 residues in the CDR3. Looked up from germline, CDR1 is GTSNPN and CDR2 is SVGIG (reference sequence). The CDR3 here is CAWSARTSSNEQFF. CDR3 in DNA: TGTGCCTGGAGTGCAAGGACTAGTTCGAATGAGCAGTTCTTC.

This chain links TRBV6-1 with TRBJ2-3; 7 bases fit TRBD2. Per germline, CDR1 MNHNS and CDR2 SASEGT. With V trimmed by 7 bases and J by 0 bases, 7 bases remained unmatched. The CDR3 totals 15 residues. The CDR3 bases are TGTGCCAGCAACCGTCCTAGCGGAAGCACAGATACGCAGTATTTT. Amino acids: CASNRPSGSTDTQYF.

The chain links TRBV5-1 to TRBJ2-3; TRBD1 matches 7 bases. This CDR3 region has 15 residues. The germline V gene has CDR1 SGHRS and CDR2 YFSETQ. The junction had 10 bases not matched to a gene; V was cut back by 4 bases and J by 5 bases. In DNA, the CDR3 is TGCGCCAGCAGCCCGCAGACAGGGCTGGGAGATACGCAGTATTTT. It specifies CASSPQTGLGDTQYF.

This chain joins TRBV6-5 and TRBJ2-3; D is perhaps TRBD2 (5 bases). CDR1 MNHEY and CDR2 SVGAGI come from the germline V gene. The CDR3 is 13 amino acids. Trimming removed 0 bases at V and 6 bases at J, with 7 bases between. The CDR3 coding sequence is TGTGCCAGCAGTTACTCGGGCGGGGATACGCAGTATTTT. Amino acid sequence: CASSYSGGDTQYF.

The chain couples TRBV6-1 to TRBJ1-5; possibly TRBD1 for D (5 bases). Trimming pared 1 base from V and 2 bases from J, leaving 9 bases between. The germline gives CDR1 MNHNS, CDR2 SASEGT. There are 15 residues in the CDR3. DNA of the CDR3: TGTGCCAGCAGTGAAGAGGACACCCGCAATCAGCCCCAGCATTTT. Residues: CASSEEDTRNQPQHF.

This chain links TRBV21-1 with TRBJ2-3; the table assigns TRBD2, which was not confirmed against the DNA. TRBV21-1 corresponds to a pseudogene. The CDR3 is 20 residues long. CDR3 coding DNA: TGTGCCAGCAGCGCTCGACTAGCGGGGGGCCGGGATAATGGTGCTGATACGCAGTATTTT. It translates to CASSARLAGGRDNGADTQYF.

The chain carries TRBV9 and TRBJ2-5; 7 bases agree with TRBD1. Matching the DNA end better, TRBJ2-7 makes the J call doubtful. This CDR3 comprises 14 residues. From germline, CDR1 is SGDLS and CDR2 YYNGEE. CDR3 nucleotide sequence: TGTGCCAGCAGCGTAGGAGGACAGGCTTACGAGCAGTACTTC. Its protein product is CASSVGGQAYEQYF.

This chain joins TRBV27 and TRBJ2-7, with 9 positions matching TRBD1. This CDR3 contains 16 residues. In germline, CDR1 is MNHEY, CDR2 SMNVEV (reference sequence). V trimming: 8 bases; J trimming: 4 bases; junction bases outside the gene matches: 15. In DNA, the CDR3 is TGTGCCAGCGGTCGAGGACAGGGGTCGTTAGAATACGAGCAGTACTTC. Amino acids: CASGRGQGSLEYEQYF.

The V gene is TRBV6-5, the J gene TRBJ2-3; D is possibly TRBD1 (5 bases). Germline CDR1 and CDR2: MNHEY and SVGAGI. This CDR3 comprises 13 residues. V was cut by 2 bases and J by 5 bases, with 8 bases left in between. CDR3 residues: CASSYTREDTQYF. CDR3 DNA: TGTGCCAGCAGTTACACCAGGGAAGATACGCAGTATTTT.